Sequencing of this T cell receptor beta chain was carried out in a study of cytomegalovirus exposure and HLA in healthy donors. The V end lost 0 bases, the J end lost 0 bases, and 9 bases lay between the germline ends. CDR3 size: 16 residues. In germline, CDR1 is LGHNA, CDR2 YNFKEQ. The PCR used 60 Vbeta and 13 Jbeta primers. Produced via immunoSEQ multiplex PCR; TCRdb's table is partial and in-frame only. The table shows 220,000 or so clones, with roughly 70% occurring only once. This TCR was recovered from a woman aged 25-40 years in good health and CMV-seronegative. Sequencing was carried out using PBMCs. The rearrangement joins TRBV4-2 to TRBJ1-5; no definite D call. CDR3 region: CASSQDRGYSNQPQHF. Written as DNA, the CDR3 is TGTGCCAGCAGCCAAGATAGAGGGTATAGCAATCAGCCCCAGCATTTT.